This T cell receptor (beta chain) was captured by sequencing in a study of blood T cells in healthy people across ages. Background on the study: T cells yielded about one barcoded beta molecule per two cells through template switching.

This clonotype was found a few times. The antigen is not known. The authors ran a second PCR of about 6 to 11 cycles using a sample-barcoded 5' primer and a J-beta primer mix. Each TCR beta cDNA got a 12-nucleotide random molecular identifier. TCRdb analysed the 5' RACE reads with MiXCR anew, one entry per CDR3 protein. The table has some 900,000 distinct CDR3 sequences, about 48% seen once. Looked up from germline, CDR1 is DFQATT and CDR2 is SNEGSKA (reference sequence). The CDR3 extends over 15 amino acids. Trimming took 0 bases from V and 4 from J, leaving 15 bases between them. Overall study findings and caveats: Estimated diversity across one million T cells was deemed an underestimate. Unsorted PBMC input precluded a conclusive naive versus antigen-experienced comparison.

The TCR originated in a man younger than 40 in good health. Sequenced sample: blood. The chain combines TRBV20-1 with TRBJ1-2; D is possibly TRBD1 (6 bases). In nucleotides, the CDR3 is TGCAGTGCTAGAGATCGAAGGACAGTATTCTATGGCTACACCTTC. Protein product: CSARDRRTVFYGYTF.